Detailed here is one T cell receptor beta chain. Its antigen is undetermined. Sequencing used immunoSEQ multiplex PCR; TCRdb keeps in-frame clones, though not all of them. The table shows more than 100,000 clones, with about 85% occurring only once. The data are from a study of T cell responses to AZD1222 COVID-19 vaccine. The study, taken as a whole, reports: Possibly, clonal diversity was underestimated; donors were largely white British and included more females. Reportedly, nearly half of unique spike TCRs recognized epitopes outside B.1.351/B.1.1.7 mutations. Only after the peak T cell response were repertoires sampled. Across spike, vaccine-associated CD4 TCRs were found, dominant at 160-218 and 743-854.

CDR1 and CDR2 (germline): LNHDA, SQIVND (reference sequence). The CDR3 length is 14 residues. J lost 5 bases, V lost 5 bases, and 8 bases had no gene match. This TCR came from an adult in good health. The V call is TRBV19, the J call TRBJ2-5; 7 bases align to TRBD1. This material consisted of peripheral blood, taken on day 0 of AZD1222 vaccination. The CDR3 DNA reads TGTGCCAGTAGTCCCGACCACAGGGGTGAGACCCAGTACTTC. It specifies CASSPDHRGETQYF.